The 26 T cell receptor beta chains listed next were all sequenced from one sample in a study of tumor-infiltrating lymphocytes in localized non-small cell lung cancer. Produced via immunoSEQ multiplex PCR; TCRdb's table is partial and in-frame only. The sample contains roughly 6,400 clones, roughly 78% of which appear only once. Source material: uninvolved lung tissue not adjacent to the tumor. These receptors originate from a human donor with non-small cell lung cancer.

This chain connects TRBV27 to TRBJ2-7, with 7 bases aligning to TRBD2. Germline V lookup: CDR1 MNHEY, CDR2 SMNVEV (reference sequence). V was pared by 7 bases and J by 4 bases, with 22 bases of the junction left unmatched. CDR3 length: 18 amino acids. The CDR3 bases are TGTGCCAGCACTTTCGTTCTTGGAGGCGGGAGTACAAGATACGAGCAGTACTTC. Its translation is CASTFVLGGGSTRYEQYF.

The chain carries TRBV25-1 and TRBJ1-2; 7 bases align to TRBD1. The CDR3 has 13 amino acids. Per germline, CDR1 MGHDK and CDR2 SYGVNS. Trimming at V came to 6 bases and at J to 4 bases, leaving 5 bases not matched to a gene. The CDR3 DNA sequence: TGTGCCAGCAGGAGGGACAGATCCTATGGCTACACCTTC. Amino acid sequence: CASRRDRSYGYTF.

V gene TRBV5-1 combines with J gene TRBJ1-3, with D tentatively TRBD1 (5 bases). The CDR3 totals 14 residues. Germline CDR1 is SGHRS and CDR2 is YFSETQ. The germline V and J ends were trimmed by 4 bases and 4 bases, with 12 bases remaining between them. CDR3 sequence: CASSPGTAGNTIYF. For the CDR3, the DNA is TGCGCCAGCAGCCCCGGGACGGCCGGAAACACCATATATTTT.

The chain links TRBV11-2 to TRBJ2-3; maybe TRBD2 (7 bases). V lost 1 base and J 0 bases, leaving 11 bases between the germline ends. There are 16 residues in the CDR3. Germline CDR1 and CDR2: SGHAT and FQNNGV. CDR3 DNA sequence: TGTGCCAGCAGCTTAGTAGGGAGGGGGAGCACAGATACGCAGTATTTT. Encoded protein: CASSLVGRGSTDTQYF. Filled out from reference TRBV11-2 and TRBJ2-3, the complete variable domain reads EAGVAQSPRYKIIEKRQSVAFWCNPISGHATLYWYQQILGQGPKLLIQFQNNGVVDDSQLPKDRFSAERLKGVDSTLKIQPAKLEDSAVYLCASSLVGRGSTDTQYFGPGTRLTVL.

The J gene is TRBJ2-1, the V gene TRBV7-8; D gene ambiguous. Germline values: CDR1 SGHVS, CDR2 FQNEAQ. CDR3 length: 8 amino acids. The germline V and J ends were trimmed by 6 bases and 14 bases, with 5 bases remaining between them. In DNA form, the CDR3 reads TGTGCCAGCAGTCCCAAGTTCTTC. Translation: CASSPKFF.

The CDR3 DNA reads TGTGCCAGCCCGGAGCGGGGGGGCGAAGATACGCAGTATTTT. Amino acids: CASPERGGEDTQYF. The chain joins TRBV28 to TRBJ2-3; 10 bases are a match to TRBD2. V trimming: 8 bases; J trimming: 5 bases; junction bases outside the gene matches: 7. The V gene's germline CDR1 is MDHEN and CDR2 SYDVKM. This CDR3 is 14 amino acids long.

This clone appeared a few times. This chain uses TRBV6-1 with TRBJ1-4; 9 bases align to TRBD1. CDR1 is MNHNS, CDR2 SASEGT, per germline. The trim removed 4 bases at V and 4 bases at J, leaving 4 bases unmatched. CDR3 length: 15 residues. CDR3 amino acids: CASSAPGQGNEKLFF. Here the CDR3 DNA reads TGTGCCAGCAGTGCCCCGGGACAGGGTAATGAAAAACTGTTTTTT.

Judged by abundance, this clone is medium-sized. CDR3: CASSIVGQGTNNEQFF. The DNA of the CDR3 is TGTGCCAGTAGTATAGTTGGACAGGGGACCAACAATGAGCAGTTCTTC. The V gene is TRBV19, the J gene TRBJ2-1; 9 nucleotides align to TRBD1. V dropped 1 base and J dropped 5; count of bases not matched to a gene: 6. Germline values: CDR1 LNHDA, CDR2 SQIVND (reference sequence). The CDR3 extends over 16 amino acids.

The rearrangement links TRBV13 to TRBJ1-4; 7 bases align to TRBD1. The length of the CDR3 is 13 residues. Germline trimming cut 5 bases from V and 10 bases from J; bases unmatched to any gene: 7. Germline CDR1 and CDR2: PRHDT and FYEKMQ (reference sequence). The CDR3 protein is CASSSRQGGKLFF. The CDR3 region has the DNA TGTGCCAGCAGCAGCCGACAGGGAGGAAAACTGTTTTTT.

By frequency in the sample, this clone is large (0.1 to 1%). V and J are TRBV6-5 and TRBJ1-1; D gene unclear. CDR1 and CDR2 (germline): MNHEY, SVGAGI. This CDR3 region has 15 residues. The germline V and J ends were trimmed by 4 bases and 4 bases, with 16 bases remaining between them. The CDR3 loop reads CASSLWGGGGTEAFF. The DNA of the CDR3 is TGTGCCAGCAGTTTATGGGGTGGTGGCGGCACTGAAGCTTTCTTT.

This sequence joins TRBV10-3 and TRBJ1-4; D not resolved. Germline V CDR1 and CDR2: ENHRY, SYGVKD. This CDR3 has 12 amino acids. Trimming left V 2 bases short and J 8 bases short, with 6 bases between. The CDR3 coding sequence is TGTGCCATCAGTGAGATTCGCGAAAAACTGTTTTTT. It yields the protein CAISEIREKLFF.

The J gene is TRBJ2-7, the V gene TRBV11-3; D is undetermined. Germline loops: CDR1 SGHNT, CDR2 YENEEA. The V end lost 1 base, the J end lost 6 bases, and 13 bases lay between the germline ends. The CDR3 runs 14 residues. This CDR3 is CASSLVRGIGEQYF. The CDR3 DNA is TGTGCCAGCAGCTTAGTTCGTGGGATTGGCGAGCAGTACTTC.

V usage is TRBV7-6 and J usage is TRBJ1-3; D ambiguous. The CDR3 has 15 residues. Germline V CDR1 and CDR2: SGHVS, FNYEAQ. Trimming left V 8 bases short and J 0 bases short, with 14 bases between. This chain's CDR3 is CASGTTANSGNTIYF. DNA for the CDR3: TGTGCCAGCGGAACAACAGCGAACTCTGGAAACACCATATATTTT.

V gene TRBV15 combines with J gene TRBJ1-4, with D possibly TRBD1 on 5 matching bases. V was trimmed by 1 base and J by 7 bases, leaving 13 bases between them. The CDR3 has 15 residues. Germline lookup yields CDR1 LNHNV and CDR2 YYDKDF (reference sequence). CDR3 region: CATSRGDRPIEKLFF. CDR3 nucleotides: TGTGCCACCAGCAGAGGGGACCGGCCAATTGAAAAACTGTTTTTT.

CDR3 protein: CASSKGTAYYGYTF. DNA for the CDR3: TGTGCCAGCAGCAAAGGGACGGCTTACTATGGCTACACCTTC. This rearrangement joins TRBV6-5 to TRBJ1-2, with D tentatively TRBD1 (5 bases). The germline V and J ends were trimmed by 6 bases and 3 bases, with 14 bases remaining between them. Per the germline V gene, CDR1 is MNHEY and CDR2 is SVGAGI. CDR3 length equals 14 residues.

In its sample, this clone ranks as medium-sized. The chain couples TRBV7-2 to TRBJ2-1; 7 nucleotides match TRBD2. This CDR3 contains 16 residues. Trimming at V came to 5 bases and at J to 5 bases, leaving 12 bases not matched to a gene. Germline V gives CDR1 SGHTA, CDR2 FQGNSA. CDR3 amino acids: CASSQSPLAPNNEQFF. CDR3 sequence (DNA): TGTGCCAGCAGCCAATCCCCACTAGCGCCAAACAATGAGCAGTTCTTC.

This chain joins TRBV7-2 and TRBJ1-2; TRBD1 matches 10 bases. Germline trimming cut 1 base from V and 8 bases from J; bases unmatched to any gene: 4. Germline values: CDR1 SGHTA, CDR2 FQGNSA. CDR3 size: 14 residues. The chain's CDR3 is CASSLGQGARGYTF. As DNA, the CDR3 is TGTGCCAGCAGCTTAGGACAGGGGGCGAGGGGCTACACCTTC.

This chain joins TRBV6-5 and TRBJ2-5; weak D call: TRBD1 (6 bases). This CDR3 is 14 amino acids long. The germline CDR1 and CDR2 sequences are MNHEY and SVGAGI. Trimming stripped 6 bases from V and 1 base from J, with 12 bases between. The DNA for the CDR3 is TGTGCCAGCAGACCTGGGACAAGCCAAGAGACCCAGTACTTC. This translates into CASRPGTSQETQYF.

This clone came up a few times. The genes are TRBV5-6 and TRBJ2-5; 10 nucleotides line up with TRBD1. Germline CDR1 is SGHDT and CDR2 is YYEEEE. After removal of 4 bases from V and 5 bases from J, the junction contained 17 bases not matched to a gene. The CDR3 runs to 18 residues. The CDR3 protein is CASSHLMTWTGGVETQYF. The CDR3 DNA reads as TGTGCCAGCAGCCACCTTATGACCTGGACAGGGGGGGTTGAGACCCAGTACTTC.

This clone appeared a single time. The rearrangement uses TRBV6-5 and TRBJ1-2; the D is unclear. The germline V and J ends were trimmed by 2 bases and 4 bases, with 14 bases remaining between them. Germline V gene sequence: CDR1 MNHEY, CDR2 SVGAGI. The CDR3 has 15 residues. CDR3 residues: CASSYGGSRAYGYTF. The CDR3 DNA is TGTGCCAGCAGTTACGGCGGCTCGAGGGCCTATGGCTACACCTTC.

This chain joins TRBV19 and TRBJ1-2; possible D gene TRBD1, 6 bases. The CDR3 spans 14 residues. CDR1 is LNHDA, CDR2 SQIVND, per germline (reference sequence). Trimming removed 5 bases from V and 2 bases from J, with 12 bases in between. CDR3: CASSPRTVNYGYTF. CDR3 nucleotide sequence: TGTGCCAGTAGTCCCCGGACAGTGAACTATGGCTACACCTTC.

Written as DNA, the CDR3 is TGTGCCAGCAGTGAACAGCCGGGACAGGGTGATGGCTACACCTTC. Translation gives CASSEQPGQGDGYTF. The V and J genes are TRBV6-1 and TRBJ1-2; 9 bases are a match to TRBD1. Germline-derived CDR1 and CDR2 are MNHNS and SASEGT. V lost 2 bases to trimming and J lost 6 bases; unmatched junction nucleotides: 7. The CDR3 has 15 residues.

The CDR3 DNA follows: TGTGCCAGTAGCCAAAACCCCCCCTCAGCCGGGGGCCGAAATGAAAAACTGTTTTTT. Its translation: CASSQNPPSAGGRNEKLFF. The V and J genes are TRBV19 and TRBJ1-4; weak D call: TRBD1 (6 bases). CDR3 length equals 19 residues. CDR1 and CDR2 (germline): LNHDA, SQIVND (reference sequence). V lost 6 bases and J 5 bases, leaving 28 bases between the germline ends.

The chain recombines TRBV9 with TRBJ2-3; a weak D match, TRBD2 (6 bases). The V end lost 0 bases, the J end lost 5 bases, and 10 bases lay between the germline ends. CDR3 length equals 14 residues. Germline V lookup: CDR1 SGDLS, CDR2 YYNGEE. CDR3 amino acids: CASSVVGRGDTQYF. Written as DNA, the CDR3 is TGTGCCAGCAGCGTAGTGGGGCGGGGAGATACGCAGTATTTT.

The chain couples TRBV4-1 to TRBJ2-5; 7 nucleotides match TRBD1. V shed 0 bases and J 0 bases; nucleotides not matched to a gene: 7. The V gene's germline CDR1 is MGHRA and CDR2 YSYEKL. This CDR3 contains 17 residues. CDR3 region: CASSQDGTETYQETQYF. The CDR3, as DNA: TGCGCCAGCAGCCAAGATGGGACAGAGACCTACCAAGAGACCCAGTACTTC.

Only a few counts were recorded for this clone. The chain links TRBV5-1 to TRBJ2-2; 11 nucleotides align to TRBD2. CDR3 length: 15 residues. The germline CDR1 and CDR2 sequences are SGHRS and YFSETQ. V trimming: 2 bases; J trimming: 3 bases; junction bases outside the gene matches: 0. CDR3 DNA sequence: TGCGCCAGCAGCTTACTAGCGGGGGACACCGGGGAGCTGTTTTTT. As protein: CASSLLAGDTGELFF.